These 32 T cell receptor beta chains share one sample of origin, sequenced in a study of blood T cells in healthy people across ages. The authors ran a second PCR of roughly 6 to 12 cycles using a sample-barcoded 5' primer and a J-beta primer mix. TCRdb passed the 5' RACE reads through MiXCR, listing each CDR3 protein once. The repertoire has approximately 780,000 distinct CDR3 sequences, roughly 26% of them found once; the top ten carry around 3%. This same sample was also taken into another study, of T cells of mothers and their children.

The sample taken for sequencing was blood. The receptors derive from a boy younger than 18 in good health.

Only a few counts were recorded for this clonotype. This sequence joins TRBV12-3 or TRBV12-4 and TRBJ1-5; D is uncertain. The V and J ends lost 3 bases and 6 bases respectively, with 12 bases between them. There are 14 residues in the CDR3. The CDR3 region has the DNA TGTGCCAGCAGTTTGAGGCCAGGAGGTCAGCCCCAGCATTTT. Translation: CASSLRPGGQPQHF.

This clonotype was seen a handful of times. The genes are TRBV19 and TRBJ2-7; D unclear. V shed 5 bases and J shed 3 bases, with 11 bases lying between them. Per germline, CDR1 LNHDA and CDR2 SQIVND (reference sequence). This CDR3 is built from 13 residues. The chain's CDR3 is CASSPPSNYEQYF. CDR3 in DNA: TGTGCCAGTAGTCCGCCTTCCAACTACGAGCAGTACTTC.

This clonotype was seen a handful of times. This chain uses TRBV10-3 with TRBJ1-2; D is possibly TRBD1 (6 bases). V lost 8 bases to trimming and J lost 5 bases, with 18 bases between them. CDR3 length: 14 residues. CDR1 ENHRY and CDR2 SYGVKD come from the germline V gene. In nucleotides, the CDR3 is TGTGCCATCCCTCGAACAGGGTTGGGGTATGGCTACACCTTC. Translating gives CAIPRTGLGYGYTF.

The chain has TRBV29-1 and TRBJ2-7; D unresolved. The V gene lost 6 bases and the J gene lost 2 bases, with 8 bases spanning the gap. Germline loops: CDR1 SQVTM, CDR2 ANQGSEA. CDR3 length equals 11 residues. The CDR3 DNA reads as TGCAGCGTACGGATGACCTACGAGCAGTACTTC. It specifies CSVRMTYEQYF.

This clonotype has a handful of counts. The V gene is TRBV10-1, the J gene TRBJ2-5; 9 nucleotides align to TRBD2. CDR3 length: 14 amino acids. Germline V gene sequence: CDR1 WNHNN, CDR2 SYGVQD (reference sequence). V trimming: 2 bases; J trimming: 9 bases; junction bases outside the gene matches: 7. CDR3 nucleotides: TGCGCCAGCAGTGAGCGGGGAAGCGGGGGGCCCCAGTACTTC. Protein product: CASSERGSGGPQYF.

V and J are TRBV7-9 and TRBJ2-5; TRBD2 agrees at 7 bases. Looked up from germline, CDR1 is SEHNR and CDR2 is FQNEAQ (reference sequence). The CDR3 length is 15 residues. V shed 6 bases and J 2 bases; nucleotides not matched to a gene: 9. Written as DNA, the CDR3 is TGTGCCAGCAGACCGTGGAGCGGGGTTCAAGAGACCCAGTACTTC. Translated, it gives CASRPWSGVQETQYF.

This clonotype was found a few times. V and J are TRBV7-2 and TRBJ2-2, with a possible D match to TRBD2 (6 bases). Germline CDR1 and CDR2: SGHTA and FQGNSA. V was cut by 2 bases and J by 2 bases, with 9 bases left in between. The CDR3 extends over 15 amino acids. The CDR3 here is CASSLWTTNTGELFF. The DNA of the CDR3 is TGTGCCAGCAGCTTATGGACTACAAACACCGGGGAGCTGTTTTTT. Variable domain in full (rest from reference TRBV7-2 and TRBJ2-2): GAGVSQSPSNKVTEKGKDVELRCDPISGHTALYWYRQSLGQGLEFLIYFQGNSAPDKSGLPSDRFSAERTGGSVSTLTIQRTQQEDSAVYLCASSLWTTNTGELFFGEGSRLTVL.

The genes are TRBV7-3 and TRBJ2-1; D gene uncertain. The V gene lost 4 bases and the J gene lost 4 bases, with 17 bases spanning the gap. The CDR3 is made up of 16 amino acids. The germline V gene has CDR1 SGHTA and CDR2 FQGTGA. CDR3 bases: TGTGCCAGCAGCTCGTCGGGTGGGCCTCTATACAATGAGCAGTTCTTC. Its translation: CASSSSGGPLYNEQFF.

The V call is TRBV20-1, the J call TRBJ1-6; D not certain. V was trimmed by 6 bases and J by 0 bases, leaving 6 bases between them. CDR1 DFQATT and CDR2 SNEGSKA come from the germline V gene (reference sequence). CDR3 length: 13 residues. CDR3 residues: CSAGSSYNSPLHF. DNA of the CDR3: TGCAGTGCCGGGAGCTCCTATAATTCACCCCTCCACTTT.

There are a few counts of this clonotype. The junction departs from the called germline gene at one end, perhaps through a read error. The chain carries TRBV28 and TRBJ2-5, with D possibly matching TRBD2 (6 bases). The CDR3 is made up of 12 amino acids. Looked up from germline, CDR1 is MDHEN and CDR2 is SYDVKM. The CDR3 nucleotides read TGTGCCAGCAGTGAGACCCAGTCTTCGGGGGACTTC. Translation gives CASSETQSSGDF.

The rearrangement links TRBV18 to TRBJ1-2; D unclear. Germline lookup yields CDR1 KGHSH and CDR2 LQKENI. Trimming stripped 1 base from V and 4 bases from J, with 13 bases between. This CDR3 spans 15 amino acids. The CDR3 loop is CASSPREGSGYGYTF. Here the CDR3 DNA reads TGTGCCAGCTCACCACGGGAGGGTAGCGGCTATGGCTACACCTTC.

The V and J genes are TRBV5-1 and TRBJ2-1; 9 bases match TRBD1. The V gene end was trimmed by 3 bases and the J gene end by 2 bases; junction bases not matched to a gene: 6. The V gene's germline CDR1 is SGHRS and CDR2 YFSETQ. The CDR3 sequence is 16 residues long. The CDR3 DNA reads TGCGCCAGCAGCTGGGGGGACAGGGCCGCCTACAATGAGCAGTTCTTC. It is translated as CASSWGDRAAYNEQFF.

This CDR3 is CASSPSVGNYYEQYF. The CDR3, as DNA: TGTGCCAGCAGCCCTAGCGTGGGTAATTACTACGAGCAGTACTTC. The V call is TRBV7-9, the J call TRBJ2-7; a possible D gene is TRBD2 (6 bases). The V and J ends lost 5 bases and 3 bases respectively, with 17 bases between them. This CDR3 spans 15 amino acids. Germline V gives CDR1 SEHNR, CDR2 FQNEAQ (reference sequence).

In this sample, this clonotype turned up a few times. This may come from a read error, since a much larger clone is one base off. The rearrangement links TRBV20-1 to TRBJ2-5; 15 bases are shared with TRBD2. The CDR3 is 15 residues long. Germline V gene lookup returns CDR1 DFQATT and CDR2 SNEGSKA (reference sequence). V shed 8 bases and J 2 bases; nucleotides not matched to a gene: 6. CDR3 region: CSTRTSGREQETQYF. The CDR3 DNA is TGCAGTACCAGGACTAGCGGGAGGGAACAAGAGACCCAGTACTTC.

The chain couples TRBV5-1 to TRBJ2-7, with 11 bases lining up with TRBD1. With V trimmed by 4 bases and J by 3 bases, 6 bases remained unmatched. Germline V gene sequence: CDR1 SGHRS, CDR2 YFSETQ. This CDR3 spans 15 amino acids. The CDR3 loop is CASSHPGQGDYEQYF. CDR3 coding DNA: TGCGCCAGCAGCCACCCGGGACAGGGGGACTACGAGCAGTACTTC. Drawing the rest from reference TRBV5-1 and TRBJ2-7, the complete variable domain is KAGVTQTPRYLIKTRGQQVTLSCSPISGHRSVSWYQQTPGQGLQFLFEYFSETQRNKGNFPGRFSGRQFSNSRSEMNVSTLELGDSALYLCASSHPGQGDYEQYFGPGTRLTVT.

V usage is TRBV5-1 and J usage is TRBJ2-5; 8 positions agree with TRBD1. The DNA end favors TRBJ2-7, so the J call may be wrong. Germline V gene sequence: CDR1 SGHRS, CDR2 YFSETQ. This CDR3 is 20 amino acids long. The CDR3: CASSSGQGMFKGARNYEQYF. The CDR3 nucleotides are TGCGCCAGCAGCTCCGGACAGGGCATGTTTAAGGGGGCCAGGAACTACGAGCAGTACTTC.

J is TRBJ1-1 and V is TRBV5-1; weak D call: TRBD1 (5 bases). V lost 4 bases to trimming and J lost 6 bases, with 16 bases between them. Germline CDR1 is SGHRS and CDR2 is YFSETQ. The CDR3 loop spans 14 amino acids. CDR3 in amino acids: CASSSRGLEPEAFF. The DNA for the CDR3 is TGCGCCAGCAGCAGCCGGGGACTAGAGCCTGAAGCTTTCTTT.

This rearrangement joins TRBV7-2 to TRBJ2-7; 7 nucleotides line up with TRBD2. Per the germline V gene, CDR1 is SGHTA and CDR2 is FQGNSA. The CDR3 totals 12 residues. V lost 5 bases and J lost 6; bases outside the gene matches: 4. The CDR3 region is CASSTTSTEQYF. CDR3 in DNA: TGTGCCAGCAGCACGACTAGCACCGAGCAGTACTTC.

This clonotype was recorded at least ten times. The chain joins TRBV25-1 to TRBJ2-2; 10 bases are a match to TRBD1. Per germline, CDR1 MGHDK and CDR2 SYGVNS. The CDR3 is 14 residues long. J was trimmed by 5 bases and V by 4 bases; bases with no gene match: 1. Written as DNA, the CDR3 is TGTGCCAGCAGTGGGACAGGGGGGACCGGGGAGCTGTTTTTT. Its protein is CASSGTGGTGELFF.

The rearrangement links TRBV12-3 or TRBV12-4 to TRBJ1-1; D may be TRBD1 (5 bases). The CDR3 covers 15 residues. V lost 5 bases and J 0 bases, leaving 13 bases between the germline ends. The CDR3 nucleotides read TGTGCCAGCAGTGGCCCATCGGGGGTGAACACTGAAGCTTTCTTT. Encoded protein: CASSGPSGVNTEAFF.

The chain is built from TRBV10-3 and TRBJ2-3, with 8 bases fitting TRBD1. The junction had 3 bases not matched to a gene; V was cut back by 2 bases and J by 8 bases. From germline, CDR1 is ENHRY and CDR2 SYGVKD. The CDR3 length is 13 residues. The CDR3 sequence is CAISEAGGITQYF. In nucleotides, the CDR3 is TGTGCCATCAGTGAGGCAGGGGGCATTACGCAGTATTTT.

CDR3 sequence: CSANGGGTDTQYF. CDR3 in DNA: TGCAGTGCTAATGGTGGGGGGACAGATACGCAGTATTTT. The chain is built from TRBV20-1 and TRBJ2-3, with D maybe TRBD2 (6 bases). Germline loops: CDR1 DFQATT, CDR2 SNEGSKA (reference sequence). This CDR3 spans 13 amino acids. Trimming cost V 4 bases and J 3 bases, with 11 bases left between them.

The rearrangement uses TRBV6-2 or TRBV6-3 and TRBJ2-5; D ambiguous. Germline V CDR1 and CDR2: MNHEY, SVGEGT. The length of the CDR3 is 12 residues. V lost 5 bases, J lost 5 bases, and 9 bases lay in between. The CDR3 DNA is TGTGCCAGCAGTACGGTCAAGGAGACCCAGTACTTC. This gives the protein CASSTVKETQYF.

Here the CDR3 DNA reads TGTGCCAGCTCACCTCAGGAGGGGGAATTGGGGAATGAGCAGTTCTTC. This gives the protein CASSPQEGELGNEQFF. V and J are TRBV18 and TRBJ2-5; either TRBD1 or TRBD2 may supply D (6 bases each). Judging by the DNA end, TRBJ2-1 fits better; the J call may be wrong. This CDR3 region has 16 residues. CDR1 is KGHSH and CDR2 is LQKENI in the germline V gene.

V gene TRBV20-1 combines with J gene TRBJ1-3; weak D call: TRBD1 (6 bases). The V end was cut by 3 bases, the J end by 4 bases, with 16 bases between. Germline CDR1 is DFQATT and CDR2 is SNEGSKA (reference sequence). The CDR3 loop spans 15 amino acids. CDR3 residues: CSARRGGARGNTIYF. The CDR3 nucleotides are TGCAGTGCTAGGAGGGGGGGGGCGCGAGGAAACACCATATATTTT.

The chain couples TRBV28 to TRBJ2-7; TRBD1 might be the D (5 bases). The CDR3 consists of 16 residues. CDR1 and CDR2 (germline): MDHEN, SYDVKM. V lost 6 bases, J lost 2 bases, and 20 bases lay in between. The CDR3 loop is CASSETSWGTTYEQYF. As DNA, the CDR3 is TGTGCCAGCAGCGAAACCTCATGGGGCACCACCTACGAGCAGTACTTC.

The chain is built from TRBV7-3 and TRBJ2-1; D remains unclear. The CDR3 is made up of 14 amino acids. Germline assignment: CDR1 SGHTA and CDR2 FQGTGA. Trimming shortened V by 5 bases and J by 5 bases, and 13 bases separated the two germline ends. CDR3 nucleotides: TGTGCCAGCAGCCGACCAGGTGGTCACAATGAGCAGTTCTTC. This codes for CASSRPGGHNEQFF. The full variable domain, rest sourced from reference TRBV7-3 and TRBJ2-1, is GAGVSQTPSNKVTEKGKYVELRCDPISGHTALYWYRQSLGQGPEFLIYFQGTGAADDSGLPNDRFFAVRPEGSVSTLKIQRTERGDSAVYLCASSRPGGHNEQFFGPGTRLTVL.

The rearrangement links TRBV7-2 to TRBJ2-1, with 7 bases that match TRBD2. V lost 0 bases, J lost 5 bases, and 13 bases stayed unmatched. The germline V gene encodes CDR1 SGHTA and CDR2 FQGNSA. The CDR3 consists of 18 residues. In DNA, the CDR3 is TGTGCCAGCAGCTTAGCCTATCGTTCAGCGGGAAGTAACAATGAGCAGTTCTTC. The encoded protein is CASSLAYRSAGSNNEQFF.

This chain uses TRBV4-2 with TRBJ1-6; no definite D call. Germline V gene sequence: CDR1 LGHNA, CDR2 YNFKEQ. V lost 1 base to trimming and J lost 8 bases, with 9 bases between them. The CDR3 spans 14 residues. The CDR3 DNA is TGTGCCAGCAGCCAAGGTAGTACCGATTCACCCCTCCACTTT. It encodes CASSQGSTDSPLHF.

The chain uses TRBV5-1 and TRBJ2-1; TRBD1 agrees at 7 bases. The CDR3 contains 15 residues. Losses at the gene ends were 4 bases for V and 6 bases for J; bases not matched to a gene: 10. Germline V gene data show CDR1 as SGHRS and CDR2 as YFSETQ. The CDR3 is CASSVGTVPGNEQFF. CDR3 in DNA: TGCGCCAGCAGCGTAGGGACAGTCCCCGGCAATGAGCAGTTCTTC.

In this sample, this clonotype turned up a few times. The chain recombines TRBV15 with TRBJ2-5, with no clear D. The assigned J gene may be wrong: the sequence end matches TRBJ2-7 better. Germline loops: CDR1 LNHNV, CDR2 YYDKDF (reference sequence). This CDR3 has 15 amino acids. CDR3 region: CATSRDGQLTYEQYF. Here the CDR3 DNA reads TGTGCCACCAGCAGAGATGGGCAGCTAACCTACGAGCAGTACTTC.

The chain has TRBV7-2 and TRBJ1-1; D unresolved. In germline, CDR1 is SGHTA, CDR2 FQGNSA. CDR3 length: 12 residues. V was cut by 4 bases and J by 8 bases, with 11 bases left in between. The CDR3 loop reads CASSSLPGEAFF. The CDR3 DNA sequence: TGTGCCAGCAGCTCTCTCCCCGGGGAAGCTTTCTTT. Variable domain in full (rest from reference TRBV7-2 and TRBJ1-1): GAGVSQSPSNKVTEKGKDVELRCDPISGHTALYWYRQSLGQGLEFLIYFQGNSAPDKSGLPSDRFSAERTGGSVSTLTIQRTQQEDSAVYLCASSSLPGEAFFGQGTRLTVV.